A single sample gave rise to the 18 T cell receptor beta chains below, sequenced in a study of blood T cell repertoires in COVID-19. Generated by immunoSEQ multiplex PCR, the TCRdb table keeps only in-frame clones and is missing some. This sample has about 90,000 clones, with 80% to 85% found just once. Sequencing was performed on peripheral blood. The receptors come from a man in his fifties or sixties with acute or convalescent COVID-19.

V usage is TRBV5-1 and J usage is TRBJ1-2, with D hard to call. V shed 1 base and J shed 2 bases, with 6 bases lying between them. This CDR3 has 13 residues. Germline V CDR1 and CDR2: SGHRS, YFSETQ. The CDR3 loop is CASSLSENYGYTF. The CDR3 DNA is TGCGCCAGCAGCTTGTCGGAGAACTATGGCTACACCTTC.

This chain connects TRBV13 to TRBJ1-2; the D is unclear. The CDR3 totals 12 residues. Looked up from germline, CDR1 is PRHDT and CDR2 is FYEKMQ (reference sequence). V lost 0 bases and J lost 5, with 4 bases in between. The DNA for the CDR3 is TGTGCCAGCAGCTTAGGTACTTATGGCTACACCTTC. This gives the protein CASSLGTYGYTF.

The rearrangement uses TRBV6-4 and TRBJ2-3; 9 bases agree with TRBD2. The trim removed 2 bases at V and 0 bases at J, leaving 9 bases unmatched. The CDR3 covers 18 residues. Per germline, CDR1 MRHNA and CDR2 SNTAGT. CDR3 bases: TGTGCCAGCAGTGACGGAGCGGGGGGCTCTTCTAGCACAGATACGCAGTATTTT. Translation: CASSDGAGGSSSTDTQYF.

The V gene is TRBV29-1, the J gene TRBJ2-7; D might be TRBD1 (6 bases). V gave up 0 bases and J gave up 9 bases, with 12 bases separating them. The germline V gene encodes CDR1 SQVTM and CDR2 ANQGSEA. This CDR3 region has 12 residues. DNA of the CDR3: TGCAGCGTTGAAGACAGGGGAGTTGGGCAGTACTTC. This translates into CSVEDRGVGQYF.

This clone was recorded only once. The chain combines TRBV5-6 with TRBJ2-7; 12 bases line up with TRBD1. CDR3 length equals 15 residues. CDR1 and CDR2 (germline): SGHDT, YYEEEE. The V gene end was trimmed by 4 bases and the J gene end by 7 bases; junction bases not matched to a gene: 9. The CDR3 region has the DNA TGTGCCAGCAGCAAAAGGGGACAGGGGGCTTGGGAGCAGTACTTC. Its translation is CASSKRGQGAWEQYF.

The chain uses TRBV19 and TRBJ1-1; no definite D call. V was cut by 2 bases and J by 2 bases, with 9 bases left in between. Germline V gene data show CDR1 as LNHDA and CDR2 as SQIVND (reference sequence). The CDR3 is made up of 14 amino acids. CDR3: CASSISLRNTEAFF. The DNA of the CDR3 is TGTGCCAGTAGTATAAGCTTGCGAAACACTGAAGCTTTCTTT. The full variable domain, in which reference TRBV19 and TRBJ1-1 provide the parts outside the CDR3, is DGGITQSPKYLFRKEGQNVTLSCEQNLNHDAMYWYRQDPGQGLRLIYYSQIVNDFQKGDIAEGYSVSREKKESFPLTVTSAQKNPTAFYLCASSISLRNTEAFFGQGTRLTVV.

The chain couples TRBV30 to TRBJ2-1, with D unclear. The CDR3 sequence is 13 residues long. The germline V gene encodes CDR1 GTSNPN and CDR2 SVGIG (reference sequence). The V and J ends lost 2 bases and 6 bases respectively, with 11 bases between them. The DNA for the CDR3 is TGTGCCTGGAGTCCTTCACAGATCAATGAGCAGTTCTTC. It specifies CAWSPSQINEQFF.

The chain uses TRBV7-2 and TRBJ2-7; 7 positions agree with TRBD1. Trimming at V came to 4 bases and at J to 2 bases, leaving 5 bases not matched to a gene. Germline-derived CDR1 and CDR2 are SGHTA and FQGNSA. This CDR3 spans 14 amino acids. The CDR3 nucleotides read TGTGCCAGCAGCTCACCGGGACAGACCTACGAGCAGTACTTC. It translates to CASSSPGQTYEQYF.

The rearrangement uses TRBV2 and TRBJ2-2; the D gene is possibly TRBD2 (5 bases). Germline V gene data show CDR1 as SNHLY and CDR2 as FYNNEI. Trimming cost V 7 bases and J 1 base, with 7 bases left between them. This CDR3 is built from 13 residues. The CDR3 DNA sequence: TGTGCCAGCATGCGGGTGAACACCGGGGAGCTGTTTTTT. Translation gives CASMRVNTGELFF.

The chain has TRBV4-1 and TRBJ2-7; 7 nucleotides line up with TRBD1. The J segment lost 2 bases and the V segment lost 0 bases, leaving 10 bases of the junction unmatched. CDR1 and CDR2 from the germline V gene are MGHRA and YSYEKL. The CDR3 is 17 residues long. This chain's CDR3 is CASSQDPGQEIPYEQYF. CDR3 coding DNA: TGCGCCAGCAGCCAAGATCCCGGACAGGAGATTCCCTACGAGCAGTACTTC.

The CDR3 DNA reads TGCGCCAGCAGCCTGACAGGGGACTACAATGAGCAGTTCTTC. As protein: CASSLTGDYNEQFF. The chain combines TRBV5-1 with TRBJ2-1, with TRBD1 matching over 8 bases. Trimming took 4 bases from V and 3 from J; bases not matched to a gene: 3. Germline V gene sequence: CDR1 SGHRS, CDR2 YFSETQ. This CDR3 comprises 14 residues.

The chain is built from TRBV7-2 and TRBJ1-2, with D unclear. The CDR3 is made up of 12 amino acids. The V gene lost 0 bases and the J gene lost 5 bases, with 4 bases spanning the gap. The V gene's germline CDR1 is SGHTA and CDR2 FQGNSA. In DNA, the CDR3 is TGTGCCAGCAGCTTAGCGGCTTATGGCTACACCTTC. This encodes CASSLAAYGYTF.

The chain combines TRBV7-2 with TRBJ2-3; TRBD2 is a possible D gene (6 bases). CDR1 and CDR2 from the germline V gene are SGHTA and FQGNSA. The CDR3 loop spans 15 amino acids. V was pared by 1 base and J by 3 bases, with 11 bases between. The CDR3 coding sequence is TGTGCCAGCAGCTTAGGCGGGGACGGGACAGATACGCAGTATTTT. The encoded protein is CASSLGGDGTDTQYF.

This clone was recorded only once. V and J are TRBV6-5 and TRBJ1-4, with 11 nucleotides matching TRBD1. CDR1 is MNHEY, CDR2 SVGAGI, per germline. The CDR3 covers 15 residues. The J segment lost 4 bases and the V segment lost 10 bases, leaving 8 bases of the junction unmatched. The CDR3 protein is CATGTGGVINEKLFF. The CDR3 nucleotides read TGTGCCACCGGGACAGGGGGAGTTATTAATGAAAAACTGTTTTTT.

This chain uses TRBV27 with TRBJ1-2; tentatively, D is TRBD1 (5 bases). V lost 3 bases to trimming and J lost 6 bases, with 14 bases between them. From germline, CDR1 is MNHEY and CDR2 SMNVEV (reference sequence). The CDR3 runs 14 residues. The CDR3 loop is CASSFLSGGDGYTF. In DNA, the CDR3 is TGTGCCAGCAGTTTTTTATCGGGGGGGGATGGCTACACCTTC.

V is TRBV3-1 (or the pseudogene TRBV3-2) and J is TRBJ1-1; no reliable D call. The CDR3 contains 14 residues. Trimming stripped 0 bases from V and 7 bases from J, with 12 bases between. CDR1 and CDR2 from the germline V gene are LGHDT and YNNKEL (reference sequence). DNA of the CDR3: TGTGCCAGCAGCCAAGAACGGGGAACCCTTGAAGCTTTCTTT. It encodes CASSQERGTLEAFF.

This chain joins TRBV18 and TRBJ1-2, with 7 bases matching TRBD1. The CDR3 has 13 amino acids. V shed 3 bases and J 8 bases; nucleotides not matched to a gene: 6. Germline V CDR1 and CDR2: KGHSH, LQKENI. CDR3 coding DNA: TGTGCCAGCTCACCGGACAGGTTACAAGGCTACACCTTC. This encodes CASSPDRLQGYTF.

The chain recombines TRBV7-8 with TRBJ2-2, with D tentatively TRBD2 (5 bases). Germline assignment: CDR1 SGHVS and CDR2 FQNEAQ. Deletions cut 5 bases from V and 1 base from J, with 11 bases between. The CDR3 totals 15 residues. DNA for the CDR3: TGTGCCAGCAGCCTCGGACGGGAGAACACCGGGGAGCTGTTTTTT. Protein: CASSLGRENTGELFF.